The clone carrying this T cell receptor (beta chain) was seen a handful of times. The sample originates from a study of PD-L1 blockade in urothelial cancer. Sequenced by immunoSEQ multiplex PCR; TCRdb stores in-frame clones only, minus some. The sample contains 35,000 or so clones, approximately 34% of which appear only once. The TCR sequence derives from a man between 60 and 75 years old with urothelial cancer. The sequenced sample was tumor tissue, obtained before atezolizumab (anti-PD-L1) treatment.

Written as DNA, the CDR3 is TGTGCCAGCAGGACAGGGGGTGCTAATGAAAAACTGTTTTTT. Encoded protein: CASRTGGANEKLFF. The genes are TRBV6-4 and TRBJ1-4; 9 bases fit TRBD1. With 6 bases clipped from V and 3 bases from J, the junction kept 2 bases outside the gene matches. Per germline, CDR1 MRHNA and CDR2 SNTAGT. The CDR3 totals 14 residues.